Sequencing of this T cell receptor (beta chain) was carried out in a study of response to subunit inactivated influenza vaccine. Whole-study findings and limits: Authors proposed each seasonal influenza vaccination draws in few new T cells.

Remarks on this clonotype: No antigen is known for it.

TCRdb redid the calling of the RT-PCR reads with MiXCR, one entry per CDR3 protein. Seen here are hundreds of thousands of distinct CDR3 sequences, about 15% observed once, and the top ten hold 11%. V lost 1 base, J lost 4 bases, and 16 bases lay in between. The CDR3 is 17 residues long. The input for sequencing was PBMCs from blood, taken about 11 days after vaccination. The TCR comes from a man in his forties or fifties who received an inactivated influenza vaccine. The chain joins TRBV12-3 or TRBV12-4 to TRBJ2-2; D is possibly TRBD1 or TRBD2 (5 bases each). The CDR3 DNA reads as TGTGCCAGCAGTTTAGATCATGGGACGCGGACCACCGGGGAGCTGTTTTTT. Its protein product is CASSLDHGTRTTGELFF.